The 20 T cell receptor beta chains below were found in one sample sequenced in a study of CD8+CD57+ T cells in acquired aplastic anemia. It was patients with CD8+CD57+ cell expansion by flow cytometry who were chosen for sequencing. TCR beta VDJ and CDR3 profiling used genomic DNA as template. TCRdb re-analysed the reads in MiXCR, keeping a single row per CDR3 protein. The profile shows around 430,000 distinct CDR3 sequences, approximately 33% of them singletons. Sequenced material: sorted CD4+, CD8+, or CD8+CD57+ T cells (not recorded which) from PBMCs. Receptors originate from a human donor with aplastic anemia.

DNA for the CDR3: TGTGCCCATGTCCCGGACTACGAGCAGTACTTC. Protein: CAHVPDYEQYF. The gene calls are TRBV10-3 and TRBJ2-7; D ambiguous. The germline V gene has CDR1 ENHRY and CDR2 SYGVKD. The CDR3 contains 11 residues. V was pared by 11 bases and J by 3 bases, with 11 bases between.

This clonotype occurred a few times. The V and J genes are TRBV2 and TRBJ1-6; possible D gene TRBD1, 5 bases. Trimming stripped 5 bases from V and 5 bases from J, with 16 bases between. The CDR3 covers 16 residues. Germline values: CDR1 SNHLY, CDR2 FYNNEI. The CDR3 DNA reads TGTGCCAGCAGTTGGGTGGGGGACCCCAATAATTCACCCCTCCACTTT. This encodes CASSWVGDPNNSPLHF.

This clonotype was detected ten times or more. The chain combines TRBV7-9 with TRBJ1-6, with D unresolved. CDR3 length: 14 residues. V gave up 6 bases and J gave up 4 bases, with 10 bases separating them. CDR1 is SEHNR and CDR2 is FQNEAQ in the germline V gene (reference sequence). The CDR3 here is CASSPDGYNSPLHF. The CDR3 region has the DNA TGTGCCAGCAGTCCGGACGGGTATAATTCACCCCTCCACTTT.

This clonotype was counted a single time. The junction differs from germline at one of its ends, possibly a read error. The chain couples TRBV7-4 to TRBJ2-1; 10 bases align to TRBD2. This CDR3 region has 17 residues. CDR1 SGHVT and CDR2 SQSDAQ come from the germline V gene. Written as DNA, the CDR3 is TGTGCCAGCAGCTTAGCGCGAGGGGGACTAGCGTACAATGAGCAGCTCTTC. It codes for CASSLARGGLAYNEQLF.

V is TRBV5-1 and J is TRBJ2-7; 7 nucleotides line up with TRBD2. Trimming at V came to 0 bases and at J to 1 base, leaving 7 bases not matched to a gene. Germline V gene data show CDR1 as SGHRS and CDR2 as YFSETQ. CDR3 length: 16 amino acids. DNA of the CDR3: TGCGCCAGCAGCTTGGCGGTGGGGGGGACTTCCTACGAGCAGTACTTC. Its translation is CASSLAVGGTSYEQYF.

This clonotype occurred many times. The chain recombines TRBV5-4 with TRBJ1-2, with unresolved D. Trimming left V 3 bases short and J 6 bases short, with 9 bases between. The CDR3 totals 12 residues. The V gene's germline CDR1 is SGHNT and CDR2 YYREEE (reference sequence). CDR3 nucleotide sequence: TGTGCCAGCAGCTCCTTGCGCGATGGCTACACCTTC. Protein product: CASSSLRDGYTF.

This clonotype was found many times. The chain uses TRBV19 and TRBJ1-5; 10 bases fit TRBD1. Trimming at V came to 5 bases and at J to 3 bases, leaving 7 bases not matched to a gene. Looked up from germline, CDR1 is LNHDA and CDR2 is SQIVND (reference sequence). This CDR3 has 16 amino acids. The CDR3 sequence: CASSSRDRGFNQPQHF. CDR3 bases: TGTGCCAGTAGTTCCCGGGACAGGGGTTTCAATCAGCCCCAGCATTTT.

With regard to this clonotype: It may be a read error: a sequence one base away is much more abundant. CDR3 loop: CASTSGRGYEQFF. The CDR3 nucleotides are TGTGCCAGTACCTCCGGCAGGGGCTATGAGCAGTTCTTC. The rearrangement links TRBV19 to TRBJ2-1; perhaps TRBD1 as D (6 bases). CDR3 length equals 13 residues. Germline V lookup: CDR1 LNHDA, CDR2 SQIVND (reference sequence). The V gene lost 7 bases and the J gene lost 8 bases, with 15 bases spanning the gap.

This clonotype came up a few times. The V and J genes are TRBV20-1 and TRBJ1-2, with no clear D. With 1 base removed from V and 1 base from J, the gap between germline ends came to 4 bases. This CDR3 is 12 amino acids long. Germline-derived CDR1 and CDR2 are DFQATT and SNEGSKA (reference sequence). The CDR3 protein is CSARALNYGYTF. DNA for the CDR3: TGCAGTGCTAGAGCGCTTAACTATGGCTACACCTTC.

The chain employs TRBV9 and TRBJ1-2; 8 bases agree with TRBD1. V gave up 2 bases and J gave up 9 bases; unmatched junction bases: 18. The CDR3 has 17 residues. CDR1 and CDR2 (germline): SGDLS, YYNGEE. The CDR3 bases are TGTGCCAGCAGCGTGGATGGACAGGGTGCGGCGTCGGGTAGCTACACCTTC. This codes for CASSVDGQGAASGSYTF.

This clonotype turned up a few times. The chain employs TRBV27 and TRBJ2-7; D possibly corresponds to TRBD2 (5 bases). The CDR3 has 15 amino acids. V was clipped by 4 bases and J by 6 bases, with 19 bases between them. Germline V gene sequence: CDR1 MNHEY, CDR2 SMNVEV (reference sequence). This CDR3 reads CASSSPGIQNGEQYF. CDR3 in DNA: TGTGCCAGCAGTTCGCCCGGGATTCAAAACGGCGAGCAGTACTTC.

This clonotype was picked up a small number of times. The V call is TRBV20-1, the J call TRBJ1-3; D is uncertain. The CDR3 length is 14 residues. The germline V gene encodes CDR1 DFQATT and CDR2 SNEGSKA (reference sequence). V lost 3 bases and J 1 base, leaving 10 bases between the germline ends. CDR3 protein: CSASIGGSGNTIYF. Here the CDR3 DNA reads TGCAGTGCTAGCATCGGAGGGTCTGGAAACACCATATATTTT.

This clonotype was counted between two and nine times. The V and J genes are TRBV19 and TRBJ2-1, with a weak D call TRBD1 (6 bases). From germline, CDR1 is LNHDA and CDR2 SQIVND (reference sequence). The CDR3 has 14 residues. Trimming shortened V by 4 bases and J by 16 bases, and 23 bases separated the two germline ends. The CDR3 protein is CASSTPQLRQVPFF. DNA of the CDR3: TGTGCCAGTAGTACCCCACAACTTCGACAGGTTCCTTTCTTC.

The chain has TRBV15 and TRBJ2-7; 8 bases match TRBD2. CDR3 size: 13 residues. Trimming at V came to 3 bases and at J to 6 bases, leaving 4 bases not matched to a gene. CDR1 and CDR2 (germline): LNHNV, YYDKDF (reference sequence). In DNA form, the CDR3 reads TGTGCCACCAGCAGCCGGGGGGGAGGCGAGCAGTACTTC. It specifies CATSSRGGGEQYF.

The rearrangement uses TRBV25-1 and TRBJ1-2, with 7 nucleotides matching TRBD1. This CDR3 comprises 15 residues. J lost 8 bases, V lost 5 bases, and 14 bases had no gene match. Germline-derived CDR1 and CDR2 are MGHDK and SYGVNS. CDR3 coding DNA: TGTGCCAGCAGTCGCTTAATGACAGGGTTATACGGCTACACCTTC. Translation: CASSRLMTGLYGYTF.

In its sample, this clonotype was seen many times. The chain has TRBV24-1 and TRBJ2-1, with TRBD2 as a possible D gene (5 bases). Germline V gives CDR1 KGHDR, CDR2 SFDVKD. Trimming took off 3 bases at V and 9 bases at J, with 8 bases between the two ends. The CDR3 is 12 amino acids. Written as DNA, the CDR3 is TGTGCCACCAGTGATGCGGGCTTTGAGCAGTTCTTC. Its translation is CATSDAGFEQFF.

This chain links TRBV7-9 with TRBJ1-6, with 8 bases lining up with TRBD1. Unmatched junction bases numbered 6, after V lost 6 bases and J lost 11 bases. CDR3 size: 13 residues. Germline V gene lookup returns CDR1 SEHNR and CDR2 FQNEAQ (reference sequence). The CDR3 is CASRDRVNPPLHF. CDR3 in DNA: TGTGCCAGCAGGGACAGGGTCAATCCACCCCTCCACTTT.

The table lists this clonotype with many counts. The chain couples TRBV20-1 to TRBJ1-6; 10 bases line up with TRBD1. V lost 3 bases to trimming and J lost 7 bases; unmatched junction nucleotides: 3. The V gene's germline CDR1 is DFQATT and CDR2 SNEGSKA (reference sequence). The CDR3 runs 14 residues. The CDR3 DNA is TGCAGTGCTAGTCCGGGACAGGGGAATTCACCCCTCCACTTT. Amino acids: CSASPGQGNSPLHF.

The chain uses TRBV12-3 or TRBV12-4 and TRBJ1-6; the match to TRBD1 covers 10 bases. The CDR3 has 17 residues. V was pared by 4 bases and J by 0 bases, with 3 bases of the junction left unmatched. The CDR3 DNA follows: TGTGCCAGCAGTTGGGGACAGGGGATCTCCTATAATTCACCCCTCCACTTT. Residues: CASSWGQGISYNSPLHF.

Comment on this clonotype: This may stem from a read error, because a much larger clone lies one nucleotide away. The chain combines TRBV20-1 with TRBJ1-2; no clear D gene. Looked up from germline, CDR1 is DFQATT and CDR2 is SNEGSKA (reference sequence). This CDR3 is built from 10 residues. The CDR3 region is CIAGDQGYTF. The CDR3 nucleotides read TGCATTGCCGGGGATCAGGGCTACACCTTC.